The subject of this entry is one TCR beta chain. This sample also contains other DNA sequences that code for the same CDR3. Some clones are missing from TCRdb's copy, which holds only in-frame ones; the method was immunoSEQ multiplex PCR. The sample lists roughly 200,000 clones, approximately 81% occurring once. This sample is part of a study of blood T cell repertoires in COVID-19. About the research overall: The United States, Italy and Spain provided the acute and convalescent COVID-19 samples. Sample material is recorded as cDNA or gDNA derived from T cells, B-cell-depleted T cells, or PBMCs.

This CDR3 has 12 amino acids. Trimming removed 5 bases at V and 7 bases at J, with 6 bases between. Looked up from germline, CDR1 is MNHEY and CDR2 is SVGAGI. The TCR originated in a person aged 70 to 85 with COVID-19, enrolled during active disease. The chain uses TRBV6-5 and TRBJ1-6, with D maybe TRBD1 (5 bases). Source material: peripheral blood. In DNA form, the CDR3 reads TGTGCCAGCAGTACAGGAAATTCACCCCTCCACTTT. It is translated as CASSTGNSPLHF.